Reported below is one T cell receptor (delta chain). No antigen is known for it. With a much larger clone just one base away, this may be a read error. This CDR3 is also generated by other DNA sequences in the sample. The CDR1 and CDR2 encoded by the germline V gene are GEAIGNYY and EKD. Reading from cysteine to phenylalanine, the CDR3 counts 17 amino acids. CDR3 DNA is the only sequence kept; it has 51 bases, read in frame from the first base. Libraries were constructed by 5' RACE. For each sample, RNA was extracted from roughly 10,000 sorted cells with the RNeasy Micro Kit. To build the libraries, template-switch reverse transcription was performed and then the CDR3gamma and CDR3delta regions were amplified by PCR. Amplicons were sequenced on an Illumina MiSeq with the V2 300 kit, and 150 bp paired-end reads were generated. The authors processed their data as follows. FastQC version 0.11.8 was used to assess read quality. MiXCR version 3.0.3 was used to build CDR3 sequences by aligning reads to GenBank TRG or TRD reference genes. Default MiXCR parameters were applied, except that 3 rather than 5 consecutive nucleotides were used for TRDD assembly. Repertoire analyses, including normalized Shannon-Wiener diversity, clonotype tracking and multidimensional scaling, used VDJtools version 1.2.1 with default settings. Out-of-frame CDR3 sequences and those containing stop codons were excluded from analysis. TCRdb reanalyzed the public reads with the CATT caller, and identical DNA sequences were merged afterwards. The V and J calls follow TCRdb's processing rather than the paper's. The sample profile shows fewer than 500 delta-chain clones; less than 35% of them were found once. Jointly, the top ten make up around 60% of the sample.

The data were obtained in a study of in vitro expanded adult blood gammadelta T cells (dated by TCRdb to the early 2020s). Context from the whole study: Sort purities ranging from approximately 94% to 100% Vgamma9Vdelta2 cells among T cells were obtained. The study compared the TCR repertoire of Vgamma9Vdelta2 T cells expanded in vitro with a mistletoe-extract drug against those expanded with HMBPP or zoledronate. Cells from each donor were stimulated separately with HMBPP, zoledronate or AbnobaViscum P, and TRG and TRD CDR3 repertoires were sequenced for every condition. A few subjects were included in the TCR repertoire analysis. Summary of the overall study and its limitations: All repertoires derived from in vitro expanded cultures of healthy donor cells, not from mistletoe-treated patients. The TRDV2 repertoire shared between treatments was found to be private to each donor, and TRD repertoires were clustered by subject rather than by stimulant in multidimensional scaling. AbnobaViscum P-expanded Vgamma9Vdelta2 repertoires showed CDR3 length, diversity and J usage similar to HMBPP- and zoledronate-expanded repertoires, suggesting a polyclonal response. Most of the top TRGV9 CDR3 clonotypes were public, as they were shared across donors and across all three stimulation conditions.

In light of the paper, this sample's treatment or condition label describes: microbial phosphoantigen (E)-4-hydroxy-3-methyl-but-2-enyl pyrophosphate, around 11 nM. Live CD3+ TCRgammadelta+ Vgamma9+ Vdelta2+ T cells were FACS-sorted on a FACS Aria III after expansion. Before expansion, PBMC received a one-day pulse of roughly 9.7 nM HMBPP and were then washed three times. Expansion of the cultures lasted about 13 days, and IL-2 was replenished every 3 to 4 days. Once the one-day stimulant pulse was over, the cells were washed three times and then cultured in medium that contained 100 U/mL IL-2. Before culture, peripheral blood mononuclear cells were isolated by Lymphoprep gradient centrifugation and frozen in liquid nitrogen.

The source material was gamma-delta T cells from peripheral blood expanded in culture, sampled from an in vitro culture stimulated with HMBPP. The TCR originated in an adult in good health. The receptor chain draws on TRDV2 and TRDJ1, with TRDD3 identical over 9 junction bases. The CDR3 region reads CACDSLLLGDYTDKLIF. The nucleotide sequence is TGTGCCTGTGACTCCCTCTTACTGGGGGACTACACTGATAAACTCATCTTT.